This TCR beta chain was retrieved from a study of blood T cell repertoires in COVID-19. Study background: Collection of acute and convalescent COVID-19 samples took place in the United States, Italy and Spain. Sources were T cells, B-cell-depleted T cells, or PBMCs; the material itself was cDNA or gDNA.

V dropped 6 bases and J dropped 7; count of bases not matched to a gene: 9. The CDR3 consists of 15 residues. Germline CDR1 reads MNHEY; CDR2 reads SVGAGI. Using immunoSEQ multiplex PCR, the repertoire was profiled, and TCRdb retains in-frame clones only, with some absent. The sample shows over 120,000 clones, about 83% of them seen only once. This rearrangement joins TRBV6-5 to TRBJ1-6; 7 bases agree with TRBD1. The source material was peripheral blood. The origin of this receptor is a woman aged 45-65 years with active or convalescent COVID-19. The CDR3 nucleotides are TGTGCCAGCAGCACCGGACAGGACCGCAATTCACCCCTCCACTTT. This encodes CASSTGQDRNSPLHF.